This T cell receptor (beta chain) was captured in a study of blood T cell repertoires in COVID-19 (TCRdb year 2020). With respect to the entire study: Samples covering the acute and convalescent phases of COVID-19 were provided by collaborators in the United States, Italy and Spain. Samples were obtained from the ongoing ImmuneRACE study (first 160 participants) and from approximately 1,200 subjects provided by 6 global collaborators. Where available, HLA class I and class II types were taken from metadata supplied by the sample provider and were not determined by assay-based typing. Nearly every sample came with metadata listing a de-identified subject ID, COVID-19 status, age in years and sex. The material from the prospective study consisted of cDNA or gDNA derived from T cells, B-cell-depleted T cells, or PBMCs. The dataset comprised deeply sampled blood TCRbeta repertoires from subjects exposed to, actively infected with, or recovered from COVID-19. The repertoires were released in a freely available public database meant as a resource for research on the immune response to SARS-CoV-2.

In the case of this clone: There is no known antigen for this receptor. No base quality information exists; no much larger clone differs at one position.

TCRbeta CDR3 regions were amplified from genomic DNA by means of the immunoSEQ Assay, a bias-controlled multiplex PCR. In the original analysis: The number of nucleated cells in each sample was estimated by amplification of reference gene primers within the assay. To quantify the absolute abundance of each unique TCRbeta CDR3 rearrangement, sequence reads were collapsed and filtered. For each sample, productive Simpson clonality was calculated by taking the square root of Simpson's diversity index across productive rearrangements. Drawn from immuneACCESS, this table holds only the in-frame rearrangements with V and J called that TCRdb kept. Clones are partly lost; checked studies trace under half to an unresolved V gene and leave the rest unexplained. The V and J calls and clone size are taken from that table; D and trimming were inferred from the DNA. In all, the sample holds fewer than 250,000 clones, and about 93% of those were seen once. In total, the top ten clones hold around 0.84% of the sample.

One collaborating source in Seattle enrolled patients during active infection and followed them longitudinally through the course of disease. The collaborating institutions used their own protocols to collect whole blood in K2EDTA tubes. For TCRbeta analysis, collaborators shipped samples as frozen whole blood, isolated PBMCs, or DNA extracted from either of those sample types. General conclusions and limits of the study: The amount of clinical and demographic metadata varied by source and participant and was provided uncurated.

Based on the germline V gene, the CDR1 and CDR2 sequences are SGHDT and YYEEEE. The CDR3 has 19 amino acids, counting the end cysteine and phenylalanine. The only DNA kept is the CDR3, 57 bases in frame from the first base. V drops 0 bases and J drops 0 bases, leaving 19 bases in between. This TCR derives from a man aged 55 to 69 with COVID-19, enrolled during active disease. The specimen was peripheral blood. The chain couples TRBV5-6 to TRBJ1-5, with no confident D gene call. CDR3 protein: CASSLGQSPAFSSNQPQHF. The nucleotide sequence is given as TGTGCCAGCAGCTTGGGGCAGTCGCCTGCTTTCTCTAGCAATCAGCCCCAGCATTTT.